This T cell receptor (beta chain) was identified during a study of cytomegalovirus exposure and HLA in healthy donors. 13 Jbeta primers and 60 Vbeta primers were used for the PCR. Measured with immunoSEQ multiplex PCR; TCRdb has only the in-frame clones, and not every one. The top ten hold approximately 4.4% of the sample, which has 160,000 or so clones, more than 65% seen once. Germline-derived CDR1 and CDR2 are SQVTM and ANQGSEA. CDR3 length: 12 amino acids. The V end was cut by 1 base, the J end by 4 bases, with 7 bases between. The chain uses TRBV29-1 and TRBJ1-2; the D is unclear. This sequence originates from a man between 18 and 35 years old in good health and CMV-seropositive. The sequencing input was PBMCs. CDR3 region: CSVEGRAYGYTF. The CDR3 coding sequence is TGCAGCGTTGAAGGGAGGGCCTATGGCTACACCTTC.